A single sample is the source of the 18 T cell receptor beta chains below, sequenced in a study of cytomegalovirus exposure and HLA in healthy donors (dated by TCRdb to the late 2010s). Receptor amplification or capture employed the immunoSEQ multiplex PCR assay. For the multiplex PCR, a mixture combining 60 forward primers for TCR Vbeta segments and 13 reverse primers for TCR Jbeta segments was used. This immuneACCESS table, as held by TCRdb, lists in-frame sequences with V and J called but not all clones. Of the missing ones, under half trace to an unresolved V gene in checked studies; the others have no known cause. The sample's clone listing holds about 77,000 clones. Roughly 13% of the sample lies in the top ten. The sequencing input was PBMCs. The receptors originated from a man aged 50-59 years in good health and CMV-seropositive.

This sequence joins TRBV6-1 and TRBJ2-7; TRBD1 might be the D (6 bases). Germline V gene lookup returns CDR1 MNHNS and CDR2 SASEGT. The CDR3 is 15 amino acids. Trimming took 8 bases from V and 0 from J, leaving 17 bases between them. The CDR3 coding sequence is TGTGCCAGCGCACAGGGACCGTCAAGCTCCTACGAGCAGTACTTC. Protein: CASAQGPSSSYEQYF.

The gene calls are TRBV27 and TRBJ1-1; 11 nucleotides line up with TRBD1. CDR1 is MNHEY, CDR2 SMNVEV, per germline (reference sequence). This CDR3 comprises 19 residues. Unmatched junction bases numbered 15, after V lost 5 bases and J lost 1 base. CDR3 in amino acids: CASSARTGGLTIKNTEAFF. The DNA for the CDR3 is TGTGCCAGCAGTGCCCGGACAGGGGGCCTAACCATCAAGAACACTGAAGCTTTCTTT.

CDR3 loop: CATSEIHREQYF. CDR3 DNA sequence: TGTGCCACCAGCGAGATCCACAGGGAGCAGTACTTC. This sequence joins TRBV15 and TRBJ2-7, with D possibly matching TRBD1 (5 bases). This CDR3 region has 12 residues. Per the germline V gene, CDR1 is LNHNV and CDR2 is YYDKDF (reference sequence). V dropped 5 bases and J dropped 7 bases, with 12 bases sitting between them.

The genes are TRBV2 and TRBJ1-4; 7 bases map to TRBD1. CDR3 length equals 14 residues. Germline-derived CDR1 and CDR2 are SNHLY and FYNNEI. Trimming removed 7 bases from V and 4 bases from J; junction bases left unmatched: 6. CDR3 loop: CASTAGQRNEKLFF. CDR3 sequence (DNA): TGTGCCAGCACCGCGGGACAGCGTAATGAAAAACTGTTTTTT.

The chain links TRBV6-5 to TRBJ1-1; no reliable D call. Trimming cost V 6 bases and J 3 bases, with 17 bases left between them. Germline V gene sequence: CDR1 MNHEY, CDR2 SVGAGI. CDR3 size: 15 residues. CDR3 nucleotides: TGTGCCAGCAGATTCTGGTCGGGAGCTGACACTGAAGCTTTCTTT. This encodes CASRFWSGADTEAFF.

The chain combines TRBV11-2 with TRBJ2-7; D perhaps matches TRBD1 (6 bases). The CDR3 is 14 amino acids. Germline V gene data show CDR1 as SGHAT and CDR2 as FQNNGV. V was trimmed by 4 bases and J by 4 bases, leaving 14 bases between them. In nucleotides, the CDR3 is TGTGCCAGCAGCTCCCGGGACACAATGTACGAGCAGTACTTC. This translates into CASSSRDTMYEQYF.

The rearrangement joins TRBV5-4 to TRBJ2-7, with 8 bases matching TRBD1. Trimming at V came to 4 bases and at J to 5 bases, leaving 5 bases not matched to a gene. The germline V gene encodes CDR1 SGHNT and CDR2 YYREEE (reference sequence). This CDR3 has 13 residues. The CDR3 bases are TGTGCCAGCAGCCGCACAGGGGGTAACGAGCAGTACTTC. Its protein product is CASSRTGGNEQYF.

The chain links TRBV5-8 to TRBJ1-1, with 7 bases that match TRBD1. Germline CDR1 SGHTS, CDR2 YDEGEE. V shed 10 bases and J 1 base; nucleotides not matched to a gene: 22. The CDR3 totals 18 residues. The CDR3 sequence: CAPRRGQRTPLRNTEAFF. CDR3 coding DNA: TGTGCCCCCAGGCGGGGACAGCGGACCCCCCTTAGGAACACTGAAGCTTTCTTT.

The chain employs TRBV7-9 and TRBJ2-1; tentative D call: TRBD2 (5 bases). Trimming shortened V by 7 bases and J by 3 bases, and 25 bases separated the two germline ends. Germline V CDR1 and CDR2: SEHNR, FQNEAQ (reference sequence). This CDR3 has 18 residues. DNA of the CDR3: TGTGCCAGCACCCTTAGGAGTTCCAGCGGACGTTTCTACAATGAGCAGTTCTTC. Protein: CASTLRSSSGRFYNEQFF.

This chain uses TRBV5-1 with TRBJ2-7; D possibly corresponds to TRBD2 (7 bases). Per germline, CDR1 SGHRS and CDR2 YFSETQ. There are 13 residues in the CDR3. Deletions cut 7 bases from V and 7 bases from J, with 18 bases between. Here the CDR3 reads CASSSLGGLEQYF. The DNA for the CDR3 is TGCGCCAGCTCCTCCCTCGGGGGGCTTGAGCAGTACTTC.

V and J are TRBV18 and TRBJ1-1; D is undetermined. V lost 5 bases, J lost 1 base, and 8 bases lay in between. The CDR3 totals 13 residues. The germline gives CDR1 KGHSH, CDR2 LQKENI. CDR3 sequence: CASSSLQNTEAFF. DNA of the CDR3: TGTGCCAGCTCATCGTTACAGAACACTGAAGCTTTCTTT.

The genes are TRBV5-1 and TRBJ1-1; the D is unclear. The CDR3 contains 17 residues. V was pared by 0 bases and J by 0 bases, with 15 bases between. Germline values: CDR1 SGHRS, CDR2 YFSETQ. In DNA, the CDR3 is TGCGCCAGCAGCTTGGTAGACGGACTTACTTTGAACACTGAAGCTTTCTTT. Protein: CASSLVDGLTLNTEAFF.

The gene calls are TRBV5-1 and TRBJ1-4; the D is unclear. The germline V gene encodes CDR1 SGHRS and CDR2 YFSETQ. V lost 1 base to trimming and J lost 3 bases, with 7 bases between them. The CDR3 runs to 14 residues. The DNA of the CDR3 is TGCGCCAGCAGCTTGAGTACAGCTAATGAAAAACTGTTTTTT. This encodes CASSLSTANEKLFF.

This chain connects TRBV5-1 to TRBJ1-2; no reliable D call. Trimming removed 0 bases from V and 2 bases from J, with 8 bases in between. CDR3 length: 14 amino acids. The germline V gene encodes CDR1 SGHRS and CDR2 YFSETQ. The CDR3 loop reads CASSLDGRNYGYTF. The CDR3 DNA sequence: TGCGCCAGCAGCTTGGACGGTCGCAACTATGGCTACACCTTC.

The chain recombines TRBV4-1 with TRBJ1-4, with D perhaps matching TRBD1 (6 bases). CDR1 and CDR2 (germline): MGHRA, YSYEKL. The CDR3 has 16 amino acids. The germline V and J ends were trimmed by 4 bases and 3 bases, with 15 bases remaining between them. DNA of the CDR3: TGCGCCAGCAGCCGAGGGGAGACAGGATCTAATGAAAAACTGTTTTTT. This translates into CASSRGETGSNEKLFF.

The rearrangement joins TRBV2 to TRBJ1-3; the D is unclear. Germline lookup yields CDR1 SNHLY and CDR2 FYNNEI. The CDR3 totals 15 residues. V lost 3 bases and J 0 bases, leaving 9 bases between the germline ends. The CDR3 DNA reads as TGTGCCAGCAGTGAGAGCTACGTCTCTGGAAACACCATATATTTT. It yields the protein CASSESYVSGNTIYF. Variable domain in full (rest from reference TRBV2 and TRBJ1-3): EPEVTQTPSHQVTQMGQEVILRCVPISNHLYFYWYRQILGQKVEFLVSFYNNEISEKSEIFDDQFSVERPDGSNFTLKIRSTKLEDSAMYFCASSESYVSGNTIYFGEGSWLTVV.

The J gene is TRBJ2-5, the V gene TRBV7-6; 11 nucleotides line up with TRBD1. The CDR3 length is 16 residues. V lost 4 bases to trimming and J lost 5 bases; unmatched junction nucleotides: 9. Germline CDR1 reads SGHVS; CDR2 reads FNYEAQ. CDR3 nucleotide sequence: TGTGCCAGCAGCTCCCCGAGGACAGGGGGCGGCGAGACCCAGTACTTC. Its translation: CASSSPRTGGGETQYF. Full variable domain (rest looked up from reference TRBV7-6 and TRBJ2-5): GAGVSQSPRYKVTKRGQDVALRCDPISGHVSLYWYRQALGQGPEFLTYFNYEAQQDKSGLPNDRFSAERPEGSISTLTIQRTEQRDSAMYRCASSSPRTGGGETQYFGPGTRLLVL.

DNA for the CDR3: TGTGCCAGCAGTGAATCGGGGACAGGTTTTAAATCTGAAGCTTTCTTT. This translates into CASSESGTGFKSEAFF. V gene TRBV2 combines with J gene TRBJ1-1; 8 positions match TRBD1. The V and J ends lost 2 bases and 6 bases, in that order; junction bases with no gene match: 11. Germline values: CDR1 SNHLY, CDR2 FYNNEI. The CDR3 runs 16 residues. The full variable domain, completed using reference TRBV2 and TRBJ1-1, is EPEVTQTPSHQVTQMGQEVILRCVPISNHLYFYWYRQILGQKVEFLVSFYNNEISEKSEIFDDQFSVERPDGSNFTLKIRSTKLEDSAMYFCASSESGTGFKSEAFFGQGTRLTVV.